Shown below are 5 T cell receptor beta chains from a single sample sequenced in a study of blood T cell repertoires in COVID-19. Repertoires were generated with immunoSEQ multiplex PCR, while TCRdb's copy carries only in-frame clones and drops some. Among more than 40,000 clones listed, roughly 80% were seen once. The sequenced sample was peripheral blood. All receptors come from a man aged 50 to 60 with acute or convalescent COVID-19.

J is TRBJ2-7 and V is TRBV7-3, with D perhaps TRBD1 (6 bases). There are 14 residues in the CDR3. V gave up 1 base and J gave up 5 bases, with 12 bases separating them. CDR1 is SGHTA, CDR2 FQGTGA, per germline. This chain's CDR3 is CASSLNARGNEQYF. CDR3 DNA sequence: TGTGCCAGCAGCTTAAATGCCAGGGGCAACGAGCAGTACTTC.

The V gene is TRBV28, the J gene TRBJ1-4, with 10 nucleotides matching TRBD1. This CDR3 region has 14 residues. Per the germline V gene, CDR1 is MDHEN and CDR2 is SYDVKM. After removal of 4 bases from V and 6 bases from J, the junction contained 2 bases not matched to a gene. CDR3 sequence reads: CASSSGTGDEKLFF. The CDR3 nucleotides read TGTGCCAGCAGTTCCGGGACAGGGGATGAAAAACTGTTTTTT.

The chain is built from TRBV7-2 and TRBJ1-1, with D hard to call. The V gene lost 2 bases and the J gene lost 1 base, with 11 bases spanning the gap. Germline V lookup: CDR1 SGHTA, CDR2 FQGNSA. This CDR3 spans 15 amino acids. CDR3 DNA: TGTGCCAGCAGCTTACGAGGGAATCGGAACACTGAAGCTTTCTTT. This codes for CASSLRGNRNTEAFF.

The chain has TRBV6-6 and TRBJ2-3; D might be TRBD1 (7 bases). V lost 6 bases and J 5 bases, leaving 21 bases between the germline ends. Germline lookup yields CDR1 MNHNY and CDR2 SVGAGI (reference sequence). The CDR3 loop spans 16 amino acids. CDR3 DNA: TGTGCCAGCAGCGGCAGTGCAGGGGGGAGTGGAGATACGCAGTATTTT. This sequence encodes CASSGSAGGSGDTQYF.

This chain links TRBV7-3 with TRBJ1-1, with D unresolved. The length of the CDR3 is 13 residues. V lost 2 bases and J 0 bases, leaving 4 bases between the germline ends. From germline, CDR1 is SGHTA and CDR2 FQGTGA. CDR3 DNA sequence: TGTGCCAGCAGCTTAGAGTTGAACACTGAAGCTTTCTTT. Protein: CASSLELNTEAFF.